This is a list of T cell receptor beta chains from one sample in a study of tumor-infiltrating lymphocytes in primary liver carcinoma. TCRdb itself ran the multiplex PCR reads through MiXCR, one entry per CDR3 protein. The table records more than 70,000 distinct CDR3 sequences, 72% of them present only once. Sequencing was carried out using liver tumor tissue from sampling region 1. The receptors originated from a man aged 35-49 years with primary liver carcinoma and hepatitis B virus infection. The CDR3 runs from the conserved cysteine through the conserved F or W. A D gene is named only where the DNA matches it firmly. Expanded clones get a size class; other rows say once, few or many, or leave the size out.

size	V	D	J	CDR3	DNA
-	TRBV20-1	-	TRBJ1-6	CNARQGNYNSPLHF	TGCAATGCTAGGCAGGGAAACTATAATTCACCCCTCCACTTT
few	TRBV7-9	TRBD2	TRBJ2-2	CANSPPSGVSARELFF	TGTGCCAACAGCCCCCCTAGCGGAGTTTCGGCCCGGGAGCTGTTTTTT
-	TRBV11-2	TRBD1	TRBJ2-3	CASSSWTGGMDTQYF	TGTGCGAGCAGCTCCTGGACAGGGGGCATGGATACGCAGTATTTT
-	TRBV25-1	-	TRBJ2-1	CVSSKGFEAHEQFF	TGTGTCAGTAGTAAGGGGTTTGAGGCACATGAGCAGTTCTTC
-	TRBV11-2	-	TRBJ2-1	CAGSLSYRGPVKQVRSYSELFF	TGTGCCGGCAGCCTCTCCTACCGGGGTCCCGTGAAACAGGTTCGCTCATACAGTGAGCTGTTCTTC
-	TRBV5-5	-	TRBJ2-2	CASTPGATNTGELFF	TGTGCCAGCACCCCAGGGGCGACCAACACCGGGGAGCTGTTTTTT
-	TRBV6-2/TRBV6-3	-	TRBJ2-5	CASRYGRKETQYF	TGTGCCAGCAGATACGGGCGTAAAGAGACCCAGTATTTC
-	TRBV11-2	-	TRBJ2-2	CASSFDRDGVGIGELFF	TGTGCCAGTAGCTTTGATCGGGACGGGGTCGGCATCGGGGAGCTGTTTTTT
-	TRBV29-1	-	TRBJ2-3	CRIESAGQYF	TGCAGAATTGAATCTGCGGGGCAGTATTTT
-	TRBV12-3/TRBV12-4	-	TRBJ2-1	CVSSRLVVWNEQFF	TGTGTCAGCAGCCGACTAGTGGTGTGGAATGAGCAGTTCTTC
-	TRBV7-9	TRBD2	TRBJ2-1	CASSLASGTSGSSSNNEQFF	TGTGCCAGCAGCTTAGCGTCGGGGACTAGCGGTAGCAGCTCCAACAATGAGCAGTTCTTC
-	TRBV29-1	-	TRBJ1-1	CSVLGEASTEAFF	TGCAGCGTCCTAGGCGAGGCCTCCACTGAAGCTTTCTTC
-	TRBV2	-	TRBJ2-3	CASRRSTDTQYF	TGTGCCAGCCGCAGAAGTACAGATACGCAGTATTTT
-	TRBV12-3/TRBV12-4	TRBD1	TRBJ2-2	CASSLMPGQGAVAGGLFF	TGTGCCAGCAGTTTAATGCCGGGACAGGGGGCGGTAGCCGGGGGGCTGTTCTTT
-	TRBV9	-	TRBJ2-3	CASSVELVDMQYF	TGTGCCAGCAGCGTAGAGCTAGTGGATATGCAGTATTTT
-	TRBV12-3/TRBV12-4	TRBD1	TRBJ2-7	CASSLSTGGESEQYF	TGTGCCAGCAGTTTAAGTACAGGGGGCGAGTCCGAGCAGTATTTC
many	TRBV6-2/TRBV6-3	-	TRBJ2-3	CASSRPGGAQYF	TGTGCCAGCAGTCGACCAGGGGGGGCGCAGTATTTT
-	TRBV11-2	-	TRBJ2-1	CASVLGEFRGHEQFF	TGTGCTAGCGTACTAGGGGAGTTCCGGGGACATGAGCAGTTCTTC
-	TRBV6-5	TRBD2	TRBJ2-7	CASSPGTSGSGTYEQYF	TGTGCCAGCAGTCCGGGGACTAGCGGGAGTGGCACCTACGAGCAGTACTTC
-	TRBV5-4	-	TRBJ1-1	CPSSGAPGTEAFF	TGTCCCAGTAGTGGGGCGCCGGGTACTGAAGCTTTCTTT
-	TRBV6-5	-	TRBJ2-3	CAISWGSVSIDTQYF	TGTGCCATCAGTTGGGGGTCGGTCAGTATAGATACGCAGTATTTT
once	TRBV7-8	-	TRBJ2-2	CAGSLSGQIGELFF	TGTGCCGGCAGCTTGTCCGGCCAAATCGGGGAGCTGTTTTTT
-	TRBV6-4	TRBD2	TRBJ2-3	CASSDSTSGSTDTRYF	TGTGCCAGCAGTGACTCGACCAGCGGGAGCACAGATACGCGATATTTT
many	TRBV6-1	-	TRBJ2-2	CASSAIRQENTGELFF	TGTGCCAGCAGTGCTATCAGACAGGAGAACACCGGGGAGCTGTTTTTT
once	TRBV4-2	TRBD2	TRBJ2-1	CASIQDPGLAGEDEQFF	TGTGCCAGCATCCAAGATCCTGGACTAGCGGGAGAGGATGAGCAGTTCTTC
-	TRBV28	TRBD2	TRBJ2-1	CVSRRTSGLTSYNGQFF	TGTGTCAGCAGGCGGACTAGCGGATTAACCTCCTACAATGGGCAGTTCTTC
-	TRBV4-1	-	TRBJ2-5	CGSSTGGPIYF	TGCGGCAGCAGCACCGGAGGACCCATCTACTTC
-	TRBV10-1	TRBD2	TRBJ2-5	CASGESSGRSLETQYF	TGCGCTAGCGGTGAGTCTAGCGGGAGAAGTCTAGAGACCCAGTATTTC
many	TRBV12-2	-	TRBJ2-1	CASRLDTPNRFNEQFF	TGTGCAAGTCGCTTAGACACCCCCAACCGGTTCAATGAGCAGTTCTTC
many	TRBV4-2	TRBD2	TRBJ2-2	CASSQMSGSLDTGELFF	TGTGCCAGCAGCCAAATGAGCGGGAGTCTGGACACCGGGGAGCTGTTTTTT
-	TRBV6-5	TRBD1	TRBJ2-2	CASNQIGGTGELLF	TGTGCCAGCAACCAAATAGGGGGCACCGGGGAGCTGCTTTTT
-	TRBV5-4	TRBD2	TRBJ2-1	CANSPSGGIRNEQFF	TGTGCCAACAGCCCCTCGGGAGGTATCCGCAATGAGCAGTTCTTC
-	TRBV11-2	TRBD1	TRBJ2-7	CASSSSGGRRYEHYF	TGTGCCAGCAGCTCTTCAGGGGGACGGAGGTACGAACACTACTTC
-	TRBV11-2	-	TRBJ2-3	CIGGARELADTQYF	TGTATCGGAGGGGCACGGGAGCTCGCAGATACGCAGTATTTT
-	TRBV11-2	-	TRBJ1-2	CASNLEGNYGYTF	TGTGCCAGTAACTTGGAGGGTAACTATGGCTACACCTTC